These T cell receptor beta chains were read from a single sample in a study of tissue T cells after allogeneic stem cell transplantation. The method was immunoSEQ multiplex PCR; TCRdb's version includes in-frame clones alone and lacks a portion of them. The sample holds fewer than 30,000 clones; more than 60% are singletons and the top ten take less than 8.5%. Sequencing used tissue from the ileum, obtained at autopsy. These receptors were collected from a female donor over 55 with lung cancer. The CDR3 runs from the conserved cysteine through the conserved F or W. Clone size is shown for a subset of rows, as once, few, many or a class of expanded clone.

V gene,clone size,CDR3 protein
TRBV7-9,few,CASSKLGPTYNEQFF
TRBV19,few,CASSIQNTEAFF
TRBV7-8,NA,CASSLRTMRANTGELFF
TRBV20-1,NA,CSASGMGLAGVREQYF
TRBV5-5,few,CASSPGGLSSYEQYF
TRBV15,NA,CATSRQGNQPQHF
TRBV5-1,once,CASSADRPTNEKLFF
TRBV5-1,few,CASSLILMNTEAFF
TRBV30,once,CAWSKRDYEQYF
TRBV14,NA,CASSQDTNTEAFF
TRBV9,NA,CASSVDGATNTEAFF
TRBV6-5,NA,CASSYSKGRAFF
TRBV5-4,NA,CASGGQDTEAFF
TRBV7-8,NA,CASTLYERGTGELFF
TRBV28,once,CASSSGLDNYGYTF
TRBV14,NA,CASSQWTVNTGELFF
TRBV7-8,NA,CASSLGTSGSGNEQFF
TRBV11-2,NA,CASSSGQGYEQYF
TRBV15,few,CATSRTRVSGTETQYF
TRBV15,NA,CATSRDLSDEAFF
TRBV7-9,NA,CASSPLNNEQFF
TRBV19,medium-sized,CASSRTSITGELFF
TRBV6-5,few,CASRQTGPSYEQYF
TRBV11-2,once,CASSLGVGGDTQYF
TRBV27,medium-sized,CASSFGGQQPQHF
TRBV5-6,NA,CASSYSGGARRYEQYF
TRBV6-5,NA,CASSLAGGPSLYEQYF
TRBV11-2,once,CASSLTSGVVLAQQYF
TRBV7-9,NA,CASSPGQSYEQYF
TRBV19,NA,CASSPQGRGFSGNTIYF
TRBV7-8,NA,CASSPGQGLGSNQPQHF
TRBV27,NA,CASTEKSKMNTEAFF
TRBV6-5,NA,CASSYRPRGDEQYF
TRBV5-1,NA,CASSGTGDRHEQYF
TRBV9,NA,CASSVGIAGGSYEQYF
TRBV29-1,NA,CSVDPGQGAHEQYF
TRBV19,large,CASSQAGPHEQYF
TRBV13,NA,CASSLTLNEQFF
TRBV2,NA,CASSEAPWTDTQYF
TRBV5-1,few,CASSLLAGSYNEQFF
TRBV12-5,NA,CASGPAGVYEAFF
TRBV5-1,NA,CASSWTTGDTEAFF